This TCR beta chain was identified in a study of early T cells in non-severe SARS-CoV-2 infection. Study-wide background: Alpha and beta chains were unpaired, from unsorted whole-blood bulk RNA.

The protocol attached unique molecular identifiers to individual cDNA molecules. TCRdb re-called the 5' RACE reads with MiXCR, one entry per CDR3 protein. The profile shows tens of thousands of distinct CDR3 sequences, 20% to 25% of them singletons. Trimming removed 3 bases from V and 1 base from J, with 12 bases in between. The CDR3 has 15 amino acids. This clonotype was recorded a few times. Its antigen is unidentified. Broader study findings: VDJdb matches were skewed toward anti-spike CD8 T cell responses.

The sequencing used whole blood, collected at baseline. This rearrangement joins TRBV12-3 or TRBV12-4 to TRBJ1-1, with D maybe TRBD1 (6 bases). The receptor comes from an adult who was a healthcare worker with PCR-confirmed SARS-CoV-2 infection or an uninfected control (not recorded which). The CDR3, as DNA: TGTGCCAGCAGTTTTCGGCCGGGACAGAACACTGAAGCTTTCTTT. This translates into CASSFRPGQNTEAFF.